The entry below gives a single T cell receptor beta chain sequence along with its context. This sample was taken from a study of blood T cell repertoires in COVID-19. For the study at large: The study drew acute and convalescent COVID-19 samples from the United States, Italy and Spain. T cells, B-cell-depleted T cells, or PBMCs supplied cDNA or gDNA.

Generated by immunoSEQ multiplex PCR, the TCRdb table keeps only in-frame clones and is missing some. The repertoire consists of approximately 150,000 clones, with more than 70% occurring once and the leading ten covering approximately 1.5%. V lost 6 bases to trimming and J lost 2 bases, with 23 bases between them. The CDR3 runs 17 residues. The germline V gene encodes CDR1 SGHRS and CDR2 YFSETQ. The chain uses TRBV5-1 and TRBJ2-5; possible D gene TRBD2, 6 bases. This sequence was found in a man aged 55 to 70 with acute or convalescent COVID-19. Material for sequencing was peripheral blood. The CDR3 loop reads CASTLLSPGLKQETQYF. The CDR3 nucleotides are TGCGCCAGCACCCTACTATCTCCGGGACTCAAACAAGAGACCCAGTACTTC.